This T cell receptor beta chain was sequenced for a study of Graves' ophthalmopathy and Graves' hyperthyroidism. Findings and limits, study-wide: Blood also held most thyroid clonotypes expanded above 0.001 frequency.

RNA transcripts served as template for amplifying TCR beta CDR3 sequences. HTBI-primed first-round RT-PCR preceded second-round multiplex PCR. TCRdb analysed the multiplex PCR reads with MiXCR anew, one entry per CDR3 protein. The table includes over a million distinct CDR3 sequences, 35% to 45% detected once. The CDR3 spans 15 residues. Germline assignment: CDR1 ENHRY and CDR2 SYGVKD. The V and J ends lost 5 bases and 6 bases respectively, with 20 bases between them. This clonotype came up once. The target antigen is unknown. V is TRBV10-3 and J is TRBJ2-7, with D unresolved. This TCR derives from an adult man with Graves' hyperthyroidism. Sequencing used peripheral blood or thyroid tissue (not recorded which). The CDR3 DNA is TGTGCCATCAGTCCCTCCTCCCCGGCGTTTAGCGAGCAGTACTTC. Encoded protein: CAISPSSPAFSEQYF.